Listed below are T cell receptor beta chains from one sample, sequenced in a study of T cell repertoires and HLA-DP antigens. TCRdb keeps only in-frame clones here, not all; method: immunoSEQ multiplex PCR. The data hold 65,000 to 90,000 clones, with about 80% observed a single time. These receptors lack a known antigen. Sequenced sample: CD4+ T cells from PBMCs. The receptors stem from a man in his 60s in good health and CMV-seronegative. Each CDR3 is given without its conserved first and last residue. Clone size appears in some rows only: once, few, many, or a class for an expanded clone.

V: TRBV9
size: -
CDR3: ASSVGPPQETQY

V: TRBV19
size: -
CDR3: ASRFLPLMNTEAF

V: TRBV4-3
size: -
CDR3: ASSQERRNSPLH

V: TRBV30
size: few
CDR3: AWSVRREAF

V: TRBV15
size: -
CDR3: ATSRDGRGHSPLH

V: TRBV23-1
size: -
CDR3: ASRAPYNEQF

V: TRBV12-5
size: -
CDR3: ASGSGTSGGALSETQY

V: TRBV5-6
size: -
CDR3: ASSLVKEFLAGRGRELF

V: TRBV7-9
size: -
CDR3: ASSLLDSSPLH

V: TRBV18
size: few
CDR3: ASSNSDQPQH

V: TRBV15
size: -
CDR3: ATSSDRATNEKLF

V: TRBV9
size: -
CDR3: ASSVAPTGYNEQF

V: TRBV5-1
size: -
CDR3: ASSSNQETQY

V: TRBV19
size: -
CDR3: ASSINAGTDYEQY

V: TRBV7-9
size: -
CDR3: ASSYGQIWGQPQH

V: TRBV5-4
size: -
CDR3: ASSSGRWNTGELF

V: TRBV10-3
size: once
CDR3: AISDPRGAKGYT

V: TRBV7-2
size: -
CDR3: ASSLWGETQY

V: TRBV5-1
size: once
CDR3: ASSLAFQGKETQY

V: TRBV4-2
size: once
CDR3: ASSQGLAGAFGTYNEQF

V: TRBV6-5
size: -
CDR3: AIGQAGVEYNEQF

V: TRBV10-2
size: -
CDR3: ASKERTLGETQY

V: TRBV19
size: -
CDR3: ASSIGGSNYGYT

V: TRBV5-6
size: few
CDR3: ASSLKDRSKEETQY

V: TRBV15
size: -
CDR3: ATSRAPTSTSGNTIY

V: TRBV4-3
size: -
CDR3: ASSLQGRYQETQY

V: TRBV7-9
size: -
CDR3: ASSTTGFTEAF

V: TRBV19
size: -
CDR3: ASSRGQVRQTTYEQY

V: TRBV6-6
size: -
CDR3: ASRTGTVGEKLF

V: TRBV7-6
size: few
CDR3: ASSLAAPSGNSPLH

V: TRBV5-1
size: -
CDR3: ASSLGGQQEKLF

V: TRBV9
size: -
CDR3: ASSPQGRFGSPLH

V: TRBV5-6
size: -
CDR3: ASSLVGHGEKLF

V: TRBV7-2
size: -
CDR3: ASSLLLAGTNEQF

V: TRBV6-4
size: -
CDR3: ASSDRASDTQY

V: TRBV27
size: -
CDR3: ASSLYNSNQPQH

V: TRBV9
size: -
CDR3: ASSVWPGTEAF

V: TRBV4-1
size: -
CDR3: ASSQGSGQGAGELF

V: TRBV7-2
size: once
CDR3: ASSLGNRLNNSPLH

V: TRBV15
size: -
CDR3: ATSRPILTSGDLTDTQY

V: TRBV14
size: few
CDR3: ASSQDLGQGVSEQF

V: TRBV9
size: -
CDR3: ASSRQAGGPETQY

V: TRBV9
size: -
CDR3: ASSVMTSRGSAQY

V: TRBV11-2
size: -
CDR3: ASSLSAPTEAF

V: TRBV6-5
size: -
CDR3: ASRAGGAGNQPQH

V: TRBV5-1
size: -
CDR3: ASSEGLTGELF